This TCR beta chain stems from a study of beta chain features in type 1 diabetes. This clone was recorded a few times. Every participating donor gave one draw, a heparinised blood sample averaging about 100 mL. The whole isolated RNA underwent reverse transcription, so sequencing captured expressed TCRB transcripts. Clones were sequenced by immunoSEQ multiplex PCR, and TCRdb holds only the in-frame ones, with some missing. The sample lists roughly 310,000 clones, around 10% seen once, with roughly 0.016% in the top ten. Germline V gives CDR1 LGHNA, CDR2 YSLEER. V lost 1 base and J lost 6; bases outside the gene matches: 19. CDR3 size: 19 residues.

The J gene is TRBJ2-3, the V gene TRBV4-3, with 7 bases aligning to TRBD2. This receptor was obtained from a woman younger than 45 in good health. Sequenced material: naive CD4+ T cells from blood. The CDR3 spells CASSQARSVVAGVFDTQYF. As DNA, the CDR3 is TGCGCCAGCAGCCAAGCCCGGTCGGTGGTCGCGGGAGTTTTCGATACGCAGTATTTT.